The clone carrying this TCR beta chain was seen a handful of times. Antigen specificity is unknown. This entry belongs to a study of blood T cells in healthy people across ages. At the level of the study: Capturing about one barcoded beta molecule per two T cells was achieved by template switching. The study's findings and limits: Unknown donor CMV status possibly confounded expanded clonotype changes.

Germline CDR1 reads SQVTM; CDR2 reads ANQGSEA. Trimming pared 4 bases from V and 0 bases from J, leaving 6 bases between. The CDR3 runs 13 residues. A second PCR of roughly 7 to 11 cycles used a sample-barcoded 5' primer and a J-beta primer mix. The template-switch adaptor was a 5' adaptor with 12 random nucleotides. It tagged each cDNA molecule. TCRdb reanalysed the 5' RACE reads using MiXCR and keeps one entry per CDR3 protein. The repertoire holds 1.4 million to 1.5 million distinct CDR3 sequences, with around 42% as singletons. Sequenced: blood. This TCR was recovered from a woman aged 18-30 years in good health. This chain joins TRBV29-1 and TRBJ1-4; D is perhaps TRBD1 (5 bases). CDR3 in amino acids: CSVGQPTNEKLFF. The CDR3 DNA follows: TGCAGCGTTGGACAGCCAACTAATGAAAAACTGTTTTTT.